This T cell receptor (beta chain) was sequenced during a study of blood T cell repertoires in COVID-19. The table came from immunoSEQ multiplex PCR; TCRdb's copy has only in-frame clones and leaves some out. Among 220,000 or so clones listed, 84% were seen once. V dropped 4 bases and J dropped 3; count of bases not matched to a gene: 9. Germline loops: CDR1 SEHNR, CDR2 FQNEAQ (reference sequence). The CDR3 contains 16 residues. The specimen was peripheral blood. This receptor was identified in a woman aged 25 to 39 who had recovered from COVID-19. This chain joins TRBV7-9 and TRBJ2-7; the match to TRBD2 covers 10 bases. In nucleotides, the CDR3 is TGTGCCAGCAGCTCTTCGAGCGGGAGGGGCCTCTACGAGCAGTACTTC. This gives the protein CASSSSSGRGLYEQYF.